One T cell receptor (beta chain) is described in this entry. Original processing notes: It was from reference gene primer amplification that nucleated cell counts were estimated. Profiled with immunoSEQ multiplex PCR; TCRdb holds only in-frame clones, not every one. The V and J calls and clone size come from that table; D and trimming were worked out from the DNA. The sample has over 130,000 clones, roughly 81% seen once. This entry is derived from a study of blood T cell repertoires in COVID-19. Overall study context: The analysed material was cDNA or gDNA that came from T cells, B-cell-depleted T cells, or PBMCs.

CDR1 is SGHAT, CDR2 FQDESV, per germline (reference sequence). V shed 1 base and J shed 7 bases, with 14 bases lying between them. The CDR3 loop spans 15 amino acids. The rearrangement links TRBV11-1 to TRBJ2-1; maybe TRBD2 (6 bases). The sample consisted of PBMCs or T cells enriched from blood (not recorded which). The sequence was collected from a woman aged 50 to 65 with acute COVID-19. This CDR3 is CASSLDVGRENEQFF. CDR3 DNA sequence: TGTGCCAGCAGCTTAGACGTGGGTCGGGAGAATGAGCAGTTCTTC.